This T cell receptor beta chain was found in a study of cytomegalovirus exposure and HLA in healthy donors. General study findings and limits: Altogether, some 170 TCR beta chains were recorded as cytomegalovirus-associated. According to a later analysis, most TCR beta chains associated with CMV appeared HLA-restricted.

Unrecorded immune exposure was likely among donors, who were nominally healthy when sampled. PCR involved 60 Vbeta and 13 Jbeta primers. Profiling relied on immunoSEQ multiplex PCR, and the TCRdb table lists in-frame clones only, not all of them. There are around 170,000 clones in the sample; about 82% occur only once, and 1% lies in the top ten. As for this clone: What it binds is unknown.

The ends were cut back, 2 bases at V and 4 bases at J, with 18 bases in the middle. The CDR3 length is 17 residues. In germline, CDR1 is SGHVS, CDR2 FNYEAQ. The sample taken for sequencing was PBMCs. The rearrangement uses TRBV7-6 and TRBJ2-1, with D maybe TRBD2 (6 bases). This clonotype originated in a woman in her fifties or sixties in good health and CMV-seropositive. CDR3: CASSLSRAGWGYNEQFF. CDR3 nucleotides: TGTGCCAGCAGCTTATCCCGGGCGGGGTGGGGTTACAATGAGCAGTTCTTC.